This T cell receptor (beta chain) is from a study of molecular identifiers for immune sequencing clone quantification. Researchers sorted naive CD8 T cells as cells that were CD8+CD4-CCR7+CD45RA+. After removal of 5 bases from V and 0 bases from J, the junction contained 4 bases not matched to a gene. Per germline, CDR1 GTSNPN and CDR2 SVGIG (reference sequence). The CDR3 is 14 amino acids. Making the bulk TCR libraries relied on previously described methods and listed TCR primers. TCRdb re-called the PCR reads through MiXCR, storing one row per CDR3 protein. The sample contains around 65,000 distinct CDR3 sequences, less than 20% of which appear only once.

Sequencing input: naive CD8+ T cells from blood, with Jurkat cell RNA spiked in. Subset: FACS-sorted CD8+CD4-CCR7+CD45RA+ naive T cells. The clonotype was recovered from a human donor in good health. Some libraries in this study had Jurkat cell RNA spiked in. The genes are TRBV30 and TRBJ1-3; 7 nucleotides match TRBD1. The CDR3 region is CAWVGTVSGNTIYF. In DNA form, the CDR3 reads TGTGCCTGGGTTGGGACAGTCTCTGGAAACACCATATATTTT.